One and the same sample provided the 24 T cell receptor beta chains below, sequenced in a study of tumor-infiltrating lymphocytes in primary liver carcinoma. Germline DNA was also extracted, and blood RNA was taken from unsorted whole blood. Starting from 500 ng of total RNA, TCR beta cDNA was produced with a primer in the constant region. Nested multiplex PCR, run for three rounds with slightly modified ARM-PCR, yielded TCR beta libraries. The first two PCR rounds used TRBV1-TRBV30 primers with a Cbeta primer, 10 cycles each. TCRdb re-called the multiplex PCR reads through MiXCR, storing one row per CDR3 protein. This sample yields fewer than 400,000 distinct CDR3 sequences, of which nearly 60% are seen a single time; over 15% belongs to the top ten. The sample was peripheral blood. The receptors come from a woman aged 25 to 45 with primary liver carcinoma and hepatitis B virus infection.

About this clonotype: This could be a read error, since a much larger clone is one nucleotide away. V and J are TRBV6-2 or TRBV6-3 and TRBJ2-4; weak D call: TRBD1 (5 bases). Per the germline V gene, CDR1 is MNHEY and CDR2 is SVGEGT. The CDR3 loop spans 15 amino acids. The CDR3 reads CTSSYVGLAKNIQYF. The CDR3 DNA follows: TGTACCAGCAGTTACGTGGGGCTAGCCAAAAACATTCAGTACTTC.

This clonotype has at least ten counts. This sequence joins TRBV12-3 or TRBV12-4 and TRBJ2-7; D ambiguous. The CDR3 contains 13 residues. V shed 6 bases and J shed 0 bases, with 9 bases lying between them. CDR3 sequence (DNA): TGTGCCAGCAGCTGGGCGAGCTCCTACGAGCAGTACTTC. This gives the protein CASSWASSYEQYF.

About this clonotype: Possible read error: a much larger clone is one base away. This chain links TRBV29-1 with TRBJ2-5; 8 bases line up with TRBD2. This CDR3 spans 12 amino acids. Germline loops: CDR1 SQVTM, CDR2 ANQGSEA. J gave up 9 bases and V 2 bases, and 5 bases lay outside the gene matches. CDR3 sequence: CSVERAGEAQYF. The CDR3 coding sequence is TGCAGCGTTGAAAGAGCGGGGGAGGCCCAGTACTTC.

This clonotype was detected many times. V and J are TRBV11-2 and TRBJ2-7; TRBD2 is a possible D gene (6 bases). CDR1 is SGHAT and CDR2 is FQNNGV in the germline V gene. The CDR3 loop spans 15 amino acids. V was cut by 2 bases and J by 5 bases, with 16 bases left in between. CDR3 DNA sequence: TGTGCCAGCAGCTTACTCTACACCTGGAGGGACGAGCAGTACTTC. Translation gives CASSLLYTWRDEQYF.

This clonotype was seen ten or more times. The chain is built from TRBV12-3 or TRBV12-4 and TRBJ2-1; D may be TRBD1 (5 bases). The CDR3 consists of 13 residues. The ends were cut back, 7 bases at V and 10 bases at J, with 17 bases in the middle. The CDR3 is CASTSSLQGEQFF. The CDR3 DNA is TGTGCCAGCACTTCATCCCTCCAGGGAGAGCAGTTCTTC.

This clonotype was seen at least ten times. J is TRBJ2-5 and V is TRBV29-1; D unclear. The CDR3 is made up of 11 amino acids. Germline V gene data show CDR1 as SQVTM and CDR2 as ANQGSEA. The ends were cut back, 6 bases at V and 4 bases at J, with 9 bases in the middle. The CDR3 nucleotides are TGCAGCGTGGGTATGGGAGAGACCCAGTACTTC. Its protein is CSVGMGETQYF. Together with reference TRBV29-1 and TRBJ2-5, the CDR3 gives the full variable domain: SAVISQKPSRDICQRGTSLTIQCQVDSQVTMMFWYRQQPGQSLTLIATANQGSEATYESGFVIDKFPISRPNLTFSTLTVSNMSPEDSSIYLCSVGMGETQYFGPGTRLLVL.

A note on this clonotype: This may be a read error: a much more frequent sequence differs by one nucleotide. V gene TRBV6-1 combines with J gene TRBJ2-1; D not resolved. The germline CDR1 and CDR2 sequences are MNHNS and SASEGT. V was clipped by 7 bases and J by 4 bases, with 17 bases between them. The CDR3 totals 15 residues. The CDR3 sequence: CASKVLPETYNEQFF. The CDR3 DNA reads as TGTGCCAGCAAAGTCCTGCCCGAGACTTACAATGAGCAGTTCTTC.

The sample holds a few counts of this clonotype. The CDR3 DNA is TGTGCCAGCAGTTACGTCGGACAGGAATGGAAGAGTGGGTACTTC. Its translation is CASSYVGQEWKSGYF. The V call is TRBV6-6, the J call TRBJ2-5, with 7 bases fitting TRBD1. The CDR3 sequence is 15 residues long. J lost 13 bases, V lost 2 bases, and 16 bases had no gene match. Germline CDR1 is MNHNY and CDR2 is SVGAGI (reference sequence).

This chain uses TRBV5-4 with TRBJ2-7; the D gene is possibly TRBD2 (5 bases). The CDR3 covers 15 residues. Germline loops: CDR1 SGHNT, CDR2 YYREEE (reference sequence). The V end lost 4 bases, the J end lost 0 bases, and 14 bases lay between the germline ends. CDR3: CASSDIGESSYEQYF. In DNA, the CDR3 is TGTGCCAGCAGCGATATCGGGGAGAGCTCCTACGAGCAGTACTTC.

V is TRBV30 and J is TRBJ2-3, with no clear D. Germline CDR1 reads GTSNPN; CDR2 reads SVGIG (reference sequence). Trimming removed 0 bases at V and 4 bases at J, with 14 bases between. The CDR3 spans 15 residues. The CDR3 DNA follows: TGTGCCTGGAGTGTAGGTGCAGTCGAAGCAGATACGCAGTATTTT. Protein product: CAWSVGAVEADTQYF.

This clonotype was recorded many times. The chain recombines TRBV6-1 with TRBJ2-1, with D maybe TRBD2 (5 bases). This CDR3 spans 13 amino acids. V was cut by 5 bases and J by 7 bases, with 12 bases left in between. CDR1 is MNHNS, CDR2 SASEGT, per germline. For the CDR3, the DNA is TGTGCCAGCAGTCGGGTGGGAGTTAATGAGCAGTTCTTC. It specifies CASSRVGVNEQFF.

This clonotype was counted at least ten times. The rearrangement joins TRBV6-1 to TRBJ2-2, with unresolved D. This CDR3 has 16 amino acids. V was cut by 6 bases and J by 0 bases, with 14 bases left in between. Germline V CDR1 and CDR2: MNHNS, SASEGT. CDR3 protein: CASRAGSGSNTGELFF. As DNA, the CDR3 is TGTGCCAGCAGAGCCGGTTCTGGGTCGAACACCGGGGAGCTGTTTTTT.

This clonotype was detected many times. The CDR3 reads CASSPGAGSYEQYF. CDR3 DNA sequence: TGCGCCAGCAGCCCAGGGGCGGGATCCTACGAGCAGTACTTC. V and J are TRBV4-1 and TRBJ2-7; TRBD1 or TRBD2 may be the D gene (6 bases each). Germline-derived CDR1 and CDR2 are MGHRA and YSYEKL. The CDR3 contains 14 residues. V lost 4 bases and J 1 base, leaving 11 bases between the germline ends.

About this clonotype itself: This may be a read error: a much more frequent sequence differs by one nucleotide. The V and J genes are TRBV4-1 and TRBJ1-1; no clear D gene. V was pared by 3 bases and J by 0 bases, with 14 bases between. CDR1 is MGHRA, CDR2 YSYEKL, per germline. The CDR3 has 16 amino acids. CDR3 loop: CASSHERRRMNTEAFF. In DNA, the CDR3 is TGCGCCAGCAGCCATGAGAGAAGAAGGATGAACACTGAAGCTTTCTTT.

A note on this clonotype: The junction does not match germline at one end; this may be a read error. The chain joins TRBV11-2 to TRBJ2-3; D not certain. Germline CDR1 and CDR2: SGHAT and FQNNGV. The CDR3 is made up of 15 amino acids. The CDR3 nucleotides read TGTGCCAGCAGCCTGATCGGCCTTTATACTGATACGCGGTATTTT. Its translation is CASSLIGLYTDTRYF.

This rearrangement joins TRBV28 to TRBJ2-5, with D possibly TRBD1 on 7 matching bases. V was clipped by 3 bases and J by 6 bases, with 14 bases between them. Per the germline V gene, CDR1 is MDHEN and CDR2 is SYDVKM. This CDR3 spans 14 amino acids. CDR3 protein: CASSLVQGGKTQYF. In nucleotides, the CDR3 is TGTGCCAGCAGTTTGGTCCAGGGGGGAAAGACCCAGTACTTC.

This clonotype showed up just a few times. Just one base apart from a much larger clone, this may be a read error. V is TRBV11-3 and J is TRBJ1-1; TRBD1 matches 11 bases. This CDR3 is built from 18 residues. Per germline, CDR1 SGHNT and CDR2 YENEEA. CDR3 in DNA: TGTGCCGGCAGCTCACGGGACAGGGGGGCCATCCGAGGCACTGAAGCTTTCTTT. This codes for CAGSSRDRGAIRGTEAFF. The full variable domain, completed using reference TRBV11-3 and TRBJ1-1, is EAGVVQSPRYKIIEKKQPVAFWCNPISGHNTLYWYLQNLGQGPELLIRYENEEAVDDSQLPKDRFSAERLKGVDSTLKIQPAELGDSAVYLCAGSSRDRGAIRGTEAFFGQGTRLTVV.

With regard to this clonotype: A much larger clone lies a single base off, so this may be a read error. The chain is built from TRBV4-3 and TRBJ2-5, with D perhaps matching TRBD1 or TRBD2 (5 bases each). The length of the CDR3 is 16 residues. Germline V gene data show CDR1 as LGHNA and CDR2 as YSLEER. This chain's CDR3 is CASGQEWGGRQETQYF. The DNA for the CDR3 is TGCGCCAGCGGCCAAGAATGGGGCGGGCGACAAGAGACCCAGTACTTC.

This clonotype was picked up many times. V and J are TRBV12-3 or TRBV12-4 and TRBJ1-2, with D uncertain. Trimming removed 3 bases from V and 4 bases from J, with 6 bases in between. This CDR3 is 12 amino acids long. The CDR3 loop reads CASSFTGYGYTF. Here the CDR3 DNA reads TGTGCCAGCAGTTTTACCGGCTATGGCTACACCTTC.

Points on this clonotype: Being one base from a much bigger clone, this may be a read error. CDR3 bases: TGTGCCAGCAGGACCTCGGTGACAGGGACTCCACCCCTCCACTTT. Residues: CASRTSVTGTPPLHF. The chain links TRBV6-1 to TRBJ1-6; the match to TRBD1 covers 7 bases. Germline V lookup: CDR1 MNHNS, CDR2 SASEGT. The trim removed 6 bases at V and 11 bases at J, leaving 13 bases unmatched. CDR3 length equals 15 residues.

This clonotype was observed many times. The chain links TRBV11-2 to TRBJ2-1; unclear D gene. CDR1 and CDR2 (germline): SGHAT, FQNNGV. The CDR3 runs to 16 residues. V lost 5 bases and J 0 bases, leaving 14 bases between the germline ends. In nucleotides, the CDR3 is TGTGCCAGCAGCCTGGCCCTTTCTCTCTCCTACAATGAGCAGTTCTTC. It translates to CASSLALSLSYNEQFF.

In this sample, this clonotype turned up once. The junction shows a germline mismatch at one end, possibly a read error. The chain recombines TRBV11-1 with TRBJ2-7; 10 bases align to TRBD2. Germline values: CDR1 SGHAT, CDR2 FQDESV (reference sequence). The CDR3 runs 16 residues. CDR3 sequence reads: CTSGPRTSGPTYEQYF. The CDR3, as DNA: TGTACCAGCGGCCCCCGGACTAGCGGACCAACCTACGAGCAGTACTTC.

This clonotype was counted a few times. The genes are TRBV6-1 and TRBJ1-1; maybe TRBD1 (6 bases). Germline V CDR1 and CDR2: MNHNS, SASEGT. Trimming took 7 bases from V and 0 from J, leaving 15 bases between them. This CDR3 is 15 amino acids long. CDR3 in amino acids: CASTLRGVMNTEAFF. The DNA for the CDR3 is TGTGCCAGCACCCTAAGGGGGGTTATGAACACTGAAGCTTTCTTT.

About this clonotype itself: Mismatch with germline at one junction end may stem from a read error. The chain links TRBV6-5 to TRBJ1-6, with 9 positions matching TRBD1. This CDR3 region has 16 residues. CDR1 and CDR2 (germline): MNHEY, SVGAGI. The CDR3 DNA sequence: TGTGCCAGCAGTTACTCAATGGACAGGGGAAATTTACCCCTCCACTTT. Protein: CASSYSMDRGNLPLHF.